These T cell receptor beta chains were read from a single sample in a study of blood T cell repertoires in COVID-19. Only in-frame clones appear in the TCRdb table, and some are missing; sequencing was by immunoSEQ multiplex PCR. Of tens of thousands of clones in the sample, around three quarters were seen once. The source material was peripheral blood. These receptors originate from a man aged 55 to 70 with active or convalescent COVID-19. CDR3s include the opening cysteine and the closing phenylalanine or tryptophan. A D gene is named only where the DNA matches it firmly. Only some rows state a clone size, as once, few, many or a class for expanded clones.

V	J	size	D	DNA	CDR3
TRBV19	TRBJ1-5	-	-	TGTGCCAGTAGTATTCGGGCGACAGAACGAGAACAGCCCCAGCATTTT	CASSIRATEREQPQHF
TRBV10-1	TRBJ2-3	-	TRBD1	TGCGCCAGCAGCCCATCGACAGGGGGCTTATGCACAGATACGCAGTATTTT	CASSPSTGGLCTDTQYF
TRBV9	TRBJ1-6	-	TRBD1	TGTGCCAGCAGCGCCAGGGGGCCGGGTTCACCCCTCCACTTT	CASSARGPGSPLHF
TRBV5-5	TRBJ1-1	-	TRBD1	TGTGCCAGCAGACAGGACAGGGTTTGGACTGAAGCTTTCTTT	CASRQDRVWTEAFF
TRBV6-5	TRBJ2-3	-	TRBD2	TGTGCCAGCAGTTACGGTGGGGGGGTGGATACGCAGTATTTT	CASSYGGGVDTQYF
TRBV6-2/TRBV6-3	TRBJ1-6	few	-	TGTGCCAGCAGTTACCCGTCACCCCTCCACTTT	CASSYPSPLHF
TRBV3-1/TRBV3-2	TRBJ2-5	-	TRBD2	TGTGCCAGCAGCCAAAGCGCGTGGGGGGGGGAGACCCAGTACTTC	CASSQSAWGGETQYF
TRBV12-3/TRBV12-4	TRBJ1-5	-	-	TGTGCCAGCAGTGCGACAGGTCATCAGCCCCAGCATTTT	CASSATGHQPQHF
TRBV7-3	TRBJ2-5	-	TRBD2	TGTGCCAGGAAGCCGGGACTAGCGGGGGGGCCGAGGGAGACCCAGTACTTC	CARKPGLAGGPRETQYF
TRBV7-3	TRBJ2-3	-	TRBD2	TGTGCCAGCAGCATACGGGGGGTTCGCACAGATACGCAGTATTTT	CASSIRGVRTDTQYF
TRBV4-1	TRBJ1-4	-	-	TGCGCCAGCAGCCGGGAGGTAGCTAATGAAAAACTGTTTTTT	CASSREVANEKLFF
TRBV29-1	TRBJ1-5	-	TRBD1	TGCAGCGGTAAGACAGGGGAAAATCAGCCCCAGCATTTT	CSGKTGENQPQHF
TRBV19	TRBJ2-1	few	TRBD1	TGTGCCAGTAGTACCATGGAAGGCGGGACAGGGTCCGACAATGAGCAGTTCTTC	CASSTMEGGTGSDNEQFF
TRBV6-4	TRBJ1-5	-	-	TGTGCCATAGTACGGGGCGGGGGTTTCCATAGCAATCAGCCCCAGCATTTT	CAIVRGGGFHSNQPQHF
TRBV6-5	TRBJ1-4	-	-	TGTGCCAGCAGGTCTCTGGGGGCTGGGAGTGAAAAACTGTTTTTT	CASRSLGAGSEKLFF
TRBV6-1	TRBJ2-5	-	TRBD2	TGTGCCAGCAGATCAAGCGGGGAAGAGACCCAGTACTTC	CASRSSGEETQYF
TRBV7-2	TRBJ2-1	-	TRBD1	TGTGCCAGCAGTTCCGGGACAGGCTCCTACAATGAGCAGTTCTTC	CASSSGTGSYNEQFF
TRBV18	TRBJ2-3	-	-	TGTGCCAGCTCGTTAAGTACTCAATACACAGATACGCAGTATTTT	CASSLSTQYTDTQYF
TRBV5-5	TRBJ2-6	-	TRBD1	TGTGCCAGCAGCTTGGGGGGGACAGCAATCTCTGGGGCCAACGTCCTGACTTTC	CASSLGGTAISGANVLTF
TRBV7-2	TRBJ2-6	-	-	TGTGCCATGGACAGCTCTGGGGCCAACGTCCTGACTTTC	CAMDSSGANVLTF
TRBV4-1	TRBJ1-3	-	-	TGCGCCAGCAGCCAAGATAGTCAGGGTAGAAACACCATATATTTT	CASSQDSQGRNTIYF
TRBV28	TRBJ1-2	-	TRBD1	TGTGCCAGCAAACAGGGGGGGGACTATGGCTACACCTTC	CASKQGGDYGYTF
TRBV27	TRBJ1-5	-	-	TGTGCCAGCAGTCCCTCTCGTGAGGAACTCCAGCATTTT	CASSPSREELQHF
TRBV28	TRBJ1-5	-	TRBD1	TGTGCCAGTGGGACAGGGTGGGATCAGCCCCAGCATTTT	CASGTGWDQPQHF
TRBV27	TRBJ1-1	-	TRBD1	TGTGCCAGCAGGTTCCTGGGACAGGGGGCCGAAGCTTTCTTT	CASRFLGQGAEAFF
TRBV4-3	TRBJ2-4	-	TRBD1	TGCGCCAGCAGCCACTTTTCGGGACAGGGGGAAAACATTCAGTACTTC	CASSHFSGQGENIQYF
TRBV5-6	TRBJ2-7	-	TRBD2	TGTGCCAGCAGCTTGGTCTCTAGCGGGGCCCTCGACGAGCAGTACTTC	CASSLVSSGALDEQYF
TRBV2	TRBJ2-1	-	TRBD1	TGTGCCAGCAGCCGCGGACAGGGAAACAATGAGCAGTTCTTC	CASSRGQGNNEQFF
TRBV10-3	TRBJ2-2	-	-	TGTGCCATCAGTGTATCGAACACCGGGGAGCTGTTTTTT	CAISVSNTGELFF
TRBV10-1	TRBJ2-2	once	TRBD2	TGCGCCAGCAGTAAGCGGGGGGGCCGGACCGGGGAGTTGTTTTTT	CASSKRGGRTGELFF
TRBV5-1	TRBJ2-7	-	-	TGCGCCAGCAGCCAATTGACAGGCTCCTACGAGCAGTACTTC	CASSQLTGSYEQYF
TRBV6-2/TRBV6-3	TRBJ2-7	-	TRBD2	TGTGCCAGCAGTTACTTGCCACTGGAACTAGCGGGGTTTTCCTACGAGCAGTACTTC	CASSYLPLELAGFSYEQYF
TRBV27	TRBJ1-3	few	-	TGTGCCAGCAGTAAAGGACAGGGAAACACCATATATTTT	CASSKGQGNTIYF
TRBV7-8	TRBJ1-1	-	TRBD1	TGTGCCAGCACGTGGGACAGGGGGCTGGGTGAAGCTTTCTTT	CASTWDRGLGEAFF
TRBV19	TRBJ1-2	-	-	TGTGCCAGTAGTCGAGGGTTGGAGGGCTACACCTTC	CASSRGLEGYTF
TRBV1	TRBJ1-2	-	-	TGCACCAGCAGCCGAGAATTAGGGGACAGGGGGCTTACAGGCTATGGCTACACCTTC	CTSSRELGDRGLTGYGYTF
TRBV7-6	TRBJ2-2	-	-	TGTGCCAGTCAGGGGGGAACCGGGGAGCTGTTTTTT	CASQGGTGELFF
TRBV25-1	TRBJ1-3	-	-	TGTGCCAGCAGGGGACTCATCTCTGGAAACACCATATATTTT	CASRGLISGNTIYF
TRBV9	TRBJ1-3	-	TRBD1	TGTGCCAGCAGCGTAGGGTCGACAGGGGTGGACACCATATATTTT	CASSVGSTGVDTIYF
TRBV7-6	TRBJ2-7	-	TRBD1	TGTGCCAGCAGCTTAGACAGGGGGAACTACGAGCAGTACTTC	CASSLDRGNYEQYF
TRBV4-1	TRBJ2-5	-	-	TGCGCCAGCAGCCCCTACAGGGACCAAACGGGGACCCAGTACTTC	CASSPYRDQTGTQYF
TRBV7-9	TRBJ1-6	once	-	TGTGCCAGCACAGGAGGGGAATCCTATAATTCACCCCTCCACTTT	CASTGGESYNSPLHF
TRBV15	TRBJ1-2	once	-	TGTGCCACCAGCAGACTGGGAGGGTATGGCTACACCTTC	CATSRLGGYGYTF
TRBV4-2	TRBJ1-2	-	TRBD1	TGTGCCAGCAGCCAAGAGGGACAGGGGTTTGGCTACACCTTC	CASSQEGQGFGYTF
TRBV2	TRBJ1-6	-	-	TGTGCCAGCAGTGAAGGCAGGGTCAATTCACCCCTCCACTTT	CASSEGRVNSPLHF
TRBV19	TRBJ1-1	-	TRBD1	TGTGCCAGTAGGGACCGGGACAGGCCTAAAGCTTTCTTT	CASRDRDRPKAFF
TRBV19	TRBJ1-4	-	-	TGTGCCAGTAACCCAGGGCCCAATAATGAAAAACTGTTTTTT	CASNPGPNNEKLFF
TRBV13	TRBJ2-7	few	-	TGTGCCAGCAGCATAACAGGGACCGAGCAGTACTTC	CASSITGTEQYF
TRBV29-1	TRBJ2-2	-	-	TGCAGCGTTGAACCCCGACAAGCTACCGGGGAGCTGTTTTTT	CSVEPRQATGELFF
TRBV2	TRBJ1-2	-	-	TGTGCCAGCTCACAGGGAGTGGATGGCTACACCTTC	CASSQGVDGYTF
TRBV6-5	TRBJ2-1	-	TRBD1	TGTGCCAGCAGTTTGGGGACAGGGAATTGGTTCTTC	CASSLGTGNWFF
TRBV6-2/TRBV6-3	TRBJ1-1	-	-	TGTGCCAGCAGTTACTCGAGGCAGGGGTATGAAGCTTTCTTT	CASSYSRQGYEAFF
TRBV3-1/TRBV3-2	TRBJ2-2	-	-	TGTGCCAGCAGCCAAGATCAGGGGACCGGCACCGGGGAGCTGTTTTTT	CASSQDQGTGTGELFF